The present T cell receptor beta chain was sequenced within a study of CD8 T cells in ankylosing spondylitis. General study results and limits: Earlier reports found some motif variants in synovial fluid and blood in reactive arthritis. What appeared characteristic of ankylosing spondylitis blood was a TCR beta motif of eight or nine highly homologous variants.

Germline loops: CDR1 LNHDA, CDR2 SQIVND (reference sequence). V was cut by 10 bases and J by 4 bases, with 13 bases left in between. CDR3 length: 12 amino acids. Quantitative barcoded 5'-RACE was used to prepare TCR beta libraries. Using its own MiXCR run on the 5' RACE reads, TCRdb lists one record per CDR3 protein. The sample includes around 250,000 distinct CDR3 sequences, around a tenth of them seen just once. This clonotype was seen at least ten times. Its antigen is currently unknown. Sequenced input: blood, either unsorted or a sorted T cell fraction (not recorded which). The origin of this receptor is a male donor with ankylosing spondylitis or in good health (not recorded which). This chain connects TRBV19 to TRBJ2-5; D possibly corresponds to TRBD1 (5 bases). The CDR3 loop is CATRQSGETQYF. In nucleotides, the CDR3 is TGTGCCACCAGACAGAGTGGAGAGACCCAGTACTTC.